Shown below are 13 T cell receptor beta chains from a single sample sequenced in a study of cytomegalovirus exposure and HLA in healthy donors. The primer mix had 60 Vbeta and 13 Jbeta primers. The protocol was immunoSEQ multiplex PCR, while the TCRdb copy is restricted to in-frame clones and leaves out a portion. The data hold fewer than 90,000 clones, with about 76% observed a single time. Material: PBMCs. The origin of the receptors is a man aged 25 to 40 in good health and CMV-seropositive.

The chain recombines TRBV19 with TRBJ2-7; 8 nucleotides align to TRBD2. The CDR3 loop spans 15 amino acids. Germline V CDR1 and CDR2: LNHDA, SQIVND (reference sequence). V was pared by 5 bases and J by 2 bases, with 8 bases of the junction left unmatched. CDR3 protein: CASSARVAGTYEQYF. CDR3 DNA sequence: TGTGCCAGTAGTGCCCGGGTAGCGGGGACCTACGAGCAGTACTTC.

The chain couples TRBV27 to TRBJ2-7; 11 bases fit TRBD1. The CDR3 covers 14 residues. V shed 5 bases and J 5 bases; nucleotides not matched to a gene: 5. Germline V gene sequence: CDR1 MNHEY, CDR2 SMNVEV (reference sequence). The chain's CDR3 is CASSPGTGGHEQYF. The CDR3 coding sequence is TGTGCCAGCAGTCCTGGGACAGGGGGACACGAGCAGTACTTC.

The chain is built from TRBV28 and TRBJ1-2; D perhaps matches TRBD1 (6 bases). The CDR3 has 15 amino acids. Germline values: CDR1 MDHEN, CDR2 SYDVKM. The V end lost 3 bases, the J end lost 3 bases, and 14 bases lay between the germline ends. CDR3 sequence reads: CASSFYRDRDYGYTF. The CDR3 nucleotides read TGTGCCAGCAGTTTTTACAGGGATAGGGACTATGGCTACACCTTC.

The rearrangement links TRBV29-1 to TRBJ2-2, with a tentative D call TRBD1 (6 bases). V dropped 5 bases and J dropped 6 bases, with 16 bases sitting between them. CDR3 length equals 14 residues. Germline lookup yields CDR1 SQVTM and CDR2 ANQGSEA. CDR3 sequence reads: CSVHSVEGAGELFF. The CDR3 DNA reads TGCAGCGTTCATTCTGTTGAGGGGGCCGGGGAGCTGTTTTTT.

This clone was seen a single time. The chain uses TRBV27 and TRBJ1-2, with a possible D match to TRBD1 (6 bases). The germline V and J ends were trimmed by 5 bases and 2 bases, with 9 bases remaining between them. The germline CDR1 and CDR2 sequences are MNHEY and SMNVEV (reference sequence). This CDR3 spans 13 amino acids. CDR3 in amino acids: CASSPQGNYGYTF. DNA for the CDR3: TGTGCCAGCAGTCCTCAGGGGAACTATGGCTACACCTTC.

The chain has TRBV11-2 and TRBJ1-4; a weak D match, TRBD1 (6 bases). The CDR3 contains 17 residues. CDR1 SGHAT and CDR2 FQNNGV come from the germline V gene. With 5 bases removed from V and 5 bases from J, the gap between germline ends came to 21 bases. CDR3 sequence: CASSHPQSTGRNEKLFF. The DNA for the CDR3 is TGTGCCAGCAGCCATCCTCAATCGACAGGACGAAATGAAAAACTGTTTTTT.

The V and J genes are TRBV4-2 and TRBJ2-7, with TRBD1 as a possible D gene (5 bases). CDR1 is LGHNA and CDR2 is YNFKEQ in the germline V gene. The CDR3 spans 15 residues. Trimming pared 5 bases from V and 3 bases from J, leaving 17 bases between. The CDR3 region is CASSYSLGLRYEQYF. For the CDR3, the DNA is TGTGCCAGCAGCTACTCTCTGGGGCTCCGCTACGAGCAGTACTTC.

The chain employs TRBV6-1 and TRBJ2-1; D unresolved. Trimming pared 2 bases from V and 4 bases from J, leaving 9 bases between. The CDR3 runs 14 residues. CDR1 and CDR2 (germline): MNHNS, SASEGT. The CDR3 protein is CASSELQEYNEQFF. CDR3 in DNA: TGTGCCAGCAGTGAACTCCAGGAATACAATGAGCAGTTCTTC.

This clone turned up a few times. The chain carries TRBV12-5 and TRBJ2-7; 9 bases are shared with TRBD2. This CDR3 contains 17 residues. The ends lost 3 bases at V and 3 bases at J; junction bases unmatched: 12. From germline, CDR1 is LGHNT and CDR2 FRNRAP. DNA of the CDR3: TGTGCTAGTGGTTTCGTTGTAGCGGGGGAGTTAAACTACGAGCAGTACTTC. This encodes CASGFVVAGELNYEQYF.

V gene TRBV9 combines with J gene TRBJ2-2; 7 positions match TRBD1. Unmatched junction bases numbered 17, after V lost 3 bases and J lost 0 bases. The V gene's germline CDR1 is SGDLS and CDR2 YYNGEE. The CDR3 contains 20 residues. This CDR3 reads CASSGNRGSPLSANTGELFF. DNA of the CDR3: TGTGCCAGCAGCGGGAACAGGGGATCCCCCCTATCCGCGAACACCGGGGAGCTGTTTTTT.

This clone occurred many times. The chain couples TRBV18 to TRBJ2-1; 13 bases line up with TRBD2. With V trimmed by 6 bases and J by 7 bases, 9 bases remained unmatched. CDR3 size: 16 residues. CDR1 KGHSH and CDR2 LQKENI come from the germline V gene. CDR3 DNA sequence: TGTGCCAGCTCCCCCAGACTAGCGGGGGGAGTTAATGAGCAGTTCTTC. Residues: CASSPRLAGGVNEQFF.

CDR3 region: CASSDPGKSGAPYEQYF. The CDR3 DNA sequence: TGTGCCAGCAGTGACCCGGGGAAGAGCGGGGCCCCCTACGAGCAGTACTTC. J is TRBJ2-7 and V is TRBV6-1, with 7 bases matching TRBD2. Per germline, CDR1 MNHNS and CDR2 SASEGT. The V gene end was trimmed by 3 bases and the J gene end by 2 bases; junction bases not matched to a gene: 13. CDR3 length: 17 residues.

The chain carries TRBV5-1 and TRBJ1-4, with a weak D call TRBD1 (5 bases). The V end was cut by 2 bases, the J end by 6 bases, with 11 bases between. The CDR3 is 14 amino acids. From germline, CDR1 is SGHRS and CDR2 YFSETQ. As DNA, the CDR3 is TGCGCCAGCAGCTTCCAAGGGGTCGATGAAAAACTGTTTTTT. It yields the protein CASSFQGVDEKLFF.